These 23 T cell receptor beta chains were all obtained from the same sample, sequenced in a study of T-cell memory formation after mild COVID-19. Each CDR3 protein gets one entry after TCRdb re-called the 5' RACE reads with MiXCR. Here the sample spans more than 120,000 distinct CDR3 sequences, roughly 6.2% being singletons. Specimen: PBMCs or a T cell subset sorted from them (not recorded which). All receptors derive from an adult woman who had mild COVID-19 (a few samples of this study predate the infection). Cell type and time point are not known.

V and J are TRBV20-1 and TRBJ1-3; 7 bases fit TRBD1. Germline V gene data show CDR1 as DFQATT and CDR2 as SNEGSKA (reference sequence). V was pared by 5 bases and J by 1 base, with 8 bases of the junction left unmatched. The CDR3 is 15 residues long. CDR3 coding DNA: TGCAGTGCTGCACCGACAGGGCCATCTGGAAACACCATATATTTT. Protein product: CSAAPTGPSGNTIYF.

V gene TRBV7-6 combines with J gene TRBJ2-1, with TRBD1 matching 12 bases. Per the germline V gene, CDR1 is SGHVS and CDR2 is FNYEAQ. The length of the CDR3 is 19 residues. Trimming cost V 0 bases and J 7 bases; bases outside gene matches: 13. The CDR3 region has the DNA TGTGCCAGCAGCTTAGCAGGAATCCTCCGGGACAGGGGGCCGAATGAGCAGTTCTTC. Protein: CASSLAGILRDRGPNEQFF. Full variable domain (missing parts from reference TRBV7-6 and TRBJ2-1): GAGVSQSPRYKVTKRGQDVALRCDPISGHVSLYWYRQALGQGPEFLTYFNYEAQQDKSGLPNDRFSAERPEGSISTLTIQRTEQRDSAMYRCASSLAGILRDRGPNEQFFGPGTRLTVL.

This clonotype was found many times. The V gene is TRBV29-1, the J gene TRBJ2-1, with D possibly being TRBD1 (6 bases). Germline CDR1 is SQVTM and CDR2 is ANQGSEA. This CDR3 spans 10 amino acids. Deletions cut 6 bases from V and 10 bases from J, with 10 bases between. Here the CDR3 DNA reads TGCAGCGTAGCAGACAGGGAGCAGTTCTTC. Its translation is CSVADREQFF.

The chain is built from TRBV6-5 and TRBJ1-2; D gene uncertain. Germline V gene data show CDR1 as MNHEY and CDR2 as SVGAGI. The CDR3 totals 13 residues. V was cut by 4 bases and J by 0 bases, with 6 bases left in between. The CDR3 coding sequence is TGTGCCAGCAGTTTTTCGGCTAACTATGGCTACACCTTC. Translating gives CASSFSANYGYTF.

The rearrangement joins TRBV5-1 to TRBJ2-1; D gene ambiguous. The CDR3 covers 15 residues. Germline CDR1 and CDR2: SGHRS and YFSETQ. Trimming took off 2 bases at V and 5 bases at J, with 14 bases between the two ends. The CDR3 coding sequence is TGCGCCAGCAGCTTTTTGGGCTTGGGCAACAATGAGCAGTTCTTC. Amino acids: CASSFLGLGNNEQFF.

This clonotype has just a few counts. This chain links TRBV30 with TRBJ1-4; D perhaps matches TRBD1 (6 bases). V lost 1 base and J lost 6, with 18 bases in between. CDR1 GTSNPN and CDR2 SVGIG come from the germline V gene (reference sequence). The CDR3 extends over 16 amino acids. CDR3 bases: TGTGCCTGGAGTGCACTCGCCGGGGGCTCTCATGAAAAACTGTTTTTT. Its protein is CAWSALAGGSHEKLFF.

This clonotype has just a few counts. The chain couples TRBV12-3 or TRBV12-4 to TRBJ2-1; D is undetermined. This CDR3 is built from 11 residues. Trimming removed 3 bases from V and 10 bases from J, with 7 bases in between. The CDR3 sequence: CASSFNREQFF. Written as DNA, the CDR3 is TGTGCCAGCAGTTTTAATAGGGAGCAGTTCTTC.

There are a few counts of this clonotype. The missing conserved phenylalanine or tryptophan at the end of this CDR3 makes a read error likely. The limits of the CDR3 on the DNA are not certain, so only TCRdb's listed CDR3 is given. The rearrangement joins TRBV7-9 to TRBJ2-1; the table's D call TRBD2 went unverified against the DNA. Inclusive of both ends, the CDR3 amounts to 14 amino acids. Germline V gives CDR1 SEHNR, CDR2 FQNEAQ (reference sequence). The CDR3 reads CASSLATTTSGGLI.

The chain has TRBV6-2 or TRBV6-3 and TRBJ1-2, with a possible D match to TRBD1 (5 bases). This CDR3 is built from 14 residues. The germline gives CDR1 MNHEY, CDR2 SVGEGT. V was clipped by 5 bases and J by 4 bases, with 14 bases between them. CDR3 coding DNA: TGTGCCAGCAGTAAAGTGACAGCACCCTATGGCTACACCTTC. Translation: CASSKVTAPYGYTF.

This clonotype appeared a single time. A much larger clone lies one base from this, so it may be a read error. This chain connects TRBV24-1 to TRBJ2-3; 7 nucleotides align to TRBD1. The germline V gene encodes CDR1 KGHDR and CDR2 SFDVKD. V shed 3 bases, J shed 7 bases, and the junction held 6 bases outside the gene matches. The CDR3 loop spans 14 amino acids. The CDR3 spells CATSDVGGAHTQYF. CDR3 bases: TGTGCCACCAGTGATGTAGGGGGCGCGCATACGCAGTATTTT.

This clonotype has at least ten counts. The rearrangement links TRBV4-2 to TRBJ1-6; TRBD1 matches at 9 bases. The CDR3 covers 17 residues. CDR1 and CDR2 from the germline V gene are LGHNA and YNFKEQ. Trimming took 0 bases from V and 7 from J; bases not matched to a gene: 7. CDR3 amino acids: CASSQEAGTGLNSPLHF. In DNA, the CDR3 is TGTGCCAGCAGCCAAGAGGCGGGGACAGGGTTAAATTCACCCCTCCACTTT.

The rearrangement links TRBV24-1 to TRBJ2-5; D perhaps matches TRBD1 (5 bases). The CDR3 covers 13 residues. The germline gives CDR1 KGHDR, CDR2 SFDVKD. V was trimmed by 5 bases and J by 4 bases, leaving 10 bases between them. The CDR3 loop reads CATSARARETQYF. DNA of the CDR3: TGTGCCACCAGTGCCAGGGCGCGAGAGACCCAGTACTTC.

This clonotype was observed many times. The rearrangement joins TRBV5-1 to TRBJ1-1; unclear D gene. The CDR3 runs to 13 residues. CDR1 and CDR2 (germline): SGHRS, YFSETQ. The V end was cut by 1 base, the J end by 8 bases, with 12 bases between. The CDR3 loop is CASSLTGSLEAFF. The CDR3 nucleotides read TGCGCCAGCAGCTTGACCGGTTCCCTCGAAGCTTTCTTT.

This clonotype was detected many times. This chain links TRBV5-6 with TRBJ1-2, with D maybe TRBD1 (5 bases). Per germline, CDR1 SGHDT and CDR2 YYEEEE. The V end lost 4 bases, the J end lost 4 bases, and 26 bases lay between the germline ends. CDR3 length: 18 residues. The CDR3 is CASSGTKSGSDEFYGYTF. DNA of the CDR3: TGTGCCAGCAGCGGTACCAAGTCAGGGAGCGACGAATTCTATGGCTACACCTTC.

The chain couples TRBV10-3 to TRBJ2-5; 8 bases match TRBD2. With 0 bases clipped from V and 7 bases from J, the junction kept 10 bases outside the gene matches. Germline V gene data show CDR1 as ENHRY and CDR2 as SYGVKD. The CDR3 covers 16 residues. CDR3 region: CAISESQAGVLGTQYF. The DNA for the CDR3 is TGTGCCATCAGTGAGTCGCAAGCGGGGGTACTCGGGACCCAGTACTTC.

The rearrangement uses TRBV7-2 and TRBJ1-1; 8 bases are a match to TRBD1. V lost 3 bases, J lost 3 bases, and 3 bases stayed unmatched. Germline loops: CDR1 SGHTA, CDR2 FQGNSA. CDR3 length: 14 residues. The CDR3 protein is CASSLQTGDTEAFF. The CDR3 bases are TGTGCCAGCAGCTTGCAGACAGGGGACACTGAAGCTTTCTTT.

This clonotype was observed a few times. CDR3 residues: CASSYSPHHIGTGELFF. For the CDR3, the DNA is TGTGCCAGCAGTTACTCCCCGCACCACATAGGCACCGGGGAGCTGTTTTTT. The rearrangement joins TRBV6-6 to TRBJ2-2; no clear D. Trimming removed 0 bases from V and 4 bases from J, with 15 bases in between. Germline V gives CDR1 MNHNY, CDR2 SVGAGI (reference sequence). The CDR3 covers 17 residues.

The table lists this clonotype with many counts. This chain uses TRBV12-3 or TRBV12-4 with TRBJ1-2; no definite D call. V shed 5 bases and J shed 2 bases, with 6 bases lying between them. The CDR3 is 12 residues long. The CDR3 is CASSKGNYGYTF. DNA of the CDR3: TGTGCCAGCAGTAAAGGGAACTATGGCTACACCTTC.

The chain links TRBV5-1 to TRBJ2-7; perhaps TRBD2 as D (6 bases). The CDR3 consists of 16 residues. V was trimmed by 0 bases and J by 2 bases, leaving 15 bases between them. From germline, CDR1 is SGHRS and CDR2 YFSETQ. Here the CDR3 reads CASSLGSSGLTYEQYF. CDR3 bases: TGCGCCAGCAGCTTGGGTAGCAGCGGGCTTACCTACGAGCAGTACTTC.

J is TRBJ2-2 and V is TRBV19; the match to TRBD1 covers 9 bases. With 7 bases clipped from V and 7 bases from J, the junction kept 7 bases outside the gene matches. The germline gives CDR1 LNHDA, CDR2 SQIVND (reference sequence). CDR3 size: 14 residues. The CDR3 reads CASNPGQGIGELFF. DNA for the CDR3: TGTGCCAGTAACCCCGGACAGGGGATCGGGGAGCTGTTTTTT.

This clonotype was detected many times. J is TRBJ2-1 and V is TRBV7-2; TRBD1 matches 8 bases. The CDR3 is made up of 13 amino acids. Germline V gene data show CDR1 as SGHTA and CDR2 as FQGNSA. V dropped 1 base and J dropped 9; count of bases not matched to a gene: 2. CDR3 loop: CASSLVGTGEQFF. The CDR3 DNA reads TGTGCCAGCAGCTTAGTCGGGACAGGTGAGCAGTTCTTC.

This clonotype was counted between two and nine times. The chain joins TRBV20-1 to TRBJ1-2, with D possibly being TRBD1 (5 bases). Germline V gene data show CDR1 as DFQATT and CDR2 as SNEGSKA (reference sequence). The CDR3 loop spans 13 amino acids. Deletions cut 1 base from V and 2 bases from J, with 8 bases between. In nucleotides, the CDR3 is TGCAGTGCTAGAGTGGAGGGGAACTATGGCTACACCTTC. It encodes CSARVEGNYGYTF.

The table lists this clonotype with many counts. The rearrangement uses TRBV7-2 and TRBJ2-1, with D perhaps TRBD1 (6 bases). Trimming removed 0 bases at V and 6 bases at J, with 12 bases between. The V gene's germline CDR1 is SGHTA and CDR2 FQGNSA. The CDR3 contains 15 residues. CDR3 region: CASSLAVGAVNEQFF. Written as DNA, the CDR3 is TGTGCCAGCAGCTTAGCCGTGGGGGCCGTCAATGAGCAGTTCTTC.